This TCR beta chain was sequenced during a study of CD8 T cells in ankylosing spondylitis. Whole-study findings and limits: As reported, disease-linked clones showed significant enrichment in matched ankylosing spondylitis synovial fluid.

One entry per CDR3 protein, called by TCRdb with MiXCR from the 5' RACE reads. This sample has roughly 180,000 distinct CDR3 sequences, with around a tenth found just once. As regards this clonotype: Its antigen is as yet unknown.

The germline V gene has CDR1 LGHNA and CDR2 YNFKEQ. The CDR3 consists of 13 residues. V was cut by 1 base and J by 4 bases, with 4 bases left in between. The TCR was taken from a female donor with ankylosing spondylitis or in good health (not recorded which). The sequencing input was blood, either unsorted or a sorted T cell fraction (not recorded which). The chain couples TRBV4-2 to TRBJ2-2; D is undetermined. The chain's CDR3 is CASSQGGTGELFF. The CDR3 DNA reads TGTGCCAGCAGCCAAGGGGGCACCGGGGAGCTGTTTTTT.